The T cell receptor beta chain under discussion was sequenced for a study of shared clonotypes between healthy human individuals. Looking at the study overall: Donor ages ranged 18 to 49 years: a couple of women, a few men. Whole-study findings and limits: Researchers sampled only blood; tissue repertoires likely differ.

The germline V gene has CDR1 SGHDT and CDR2 YYEEEE. The CDR3 extends over 15 amino acids. V shed 4 bases and J shed 4 bases, with 17 bases lying between them. All of the donors resided in Nashville, Tennessee, and each was a Caucasian adult. Approximately 30,000 T cell genomes, or about 320 ng DNA, went into unsorted PBMC replicate PCRs. Produced via immunoSEQ multiplex PCR; TCRdb's table is partial and in-frame only. The sample has approximately 460,000 clones, approximately 80% seen once. Note on this clone: The antigen remains unidentified.

The sequenced sample consisted of PBMCs. This chain uses TRBV5-6 with TRBJ1-2; D is undetermined. The TCR originated in a middle-aged woman in good health. Some clones in this sample may be carry-over from other donors' samples. CDR3 sequence: CASSLWGGDLYGYTF. The CDR3 nucleotides read TGTGCCAGCAGCCTGTGGGGAGGCGACCTCTATGGCTACACCTTC. The entire variable domain, with the rest obtained from reference TRBV5-6 and TRBJ1-2, is as follows: DAGVTQSPTHLIKTRGQQVTLRCSPKSGHDTVSWYQQALGQGPQFIFQYYEEEERQRGNFPDRFSGHQFPNYSSELNVNALLLGDSALYLCASSLWGGDLYGYTFGSGTRLTVV.